This TCR beta chain derives from a study of shared clonotypes between healthy human individuals. Measured with immunoSEQ multiplex PCR; TCRdb has only the in-frame clones, and not every one. The sample yields some 740,000 clones, 90% to 95% seen once. Turning to this clone: The antigen remains unidentified.

The CDR3 is 13 amino acids. Germline-derived CDR1 and CDR2 are MNHEY and SMNVEV (reference sequence). The V gene lost 2 bases and the J gene lost 2 bases, with 6 bases spanning the gap. CD45RO-negative cells were positively selected for CCR7, leaving out terminally differentiated effector memory CD45RA+ cells. The study's findings and limits: Blood was the only sampled material, and tissue repertoires likely differ.

This clonotype was obtained from a man aged 30 to 39 in good health. Sequencing was performed on naive CD8+ T cells sorted from blood. The rearrangement links TRBV27 to TRBJ1-2; D uncertain. CDR3 sequence: CASSLARNYGYTF. CDR3 sequence (DNA): TGTGCCAGCAGTTTAGCGAGGAACTATGGCTACACCTTC.